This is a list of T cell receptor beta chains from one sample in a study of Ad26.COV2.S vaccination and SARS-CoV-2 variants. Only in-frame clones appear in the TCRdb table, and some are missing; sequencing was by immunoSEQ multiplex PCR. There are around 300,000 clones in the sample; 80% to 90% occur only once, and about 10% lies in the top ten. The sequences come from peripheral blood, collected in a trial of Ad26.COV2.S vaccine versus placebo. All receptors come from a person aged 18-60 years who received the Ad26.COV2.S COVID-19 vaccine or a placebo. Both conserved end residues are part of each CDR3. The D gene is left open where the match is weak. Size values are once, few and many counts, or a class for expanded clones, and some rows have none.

CDR3 DNA: TGCAGCGTTGCAGGGACAGATTCAACTAATGAAAAACTGTTTTTT
CDR3 protein: CSVAGTDSTNEKLFF
clone size: NA
J gene: TRBJ1-4
D gene: TRBD1
V gene: TRBV29-1

CDR3 DNA: TGTGCCAGCAATGGGGACATGGGCTATGGCTACACCTTC
CDR3 protein: CASNGDMGYGYTF
clone size: NA
J gene: TRBJ1-2
D gene: NA
V gene: TRBV25-1

CDR3 DNA: TGTGCCAGCAGTAATAATGAAAAACTGTTTTTT
CDR3 protein: CASSNNEKLFF
clone size: once
J gene: TRBJ1-4
D gene: NA
V gene: TRBV27

CDR3 DNA: TGTGCCAGCAGTTTATTGGGGACAGGGGGCGCAGTGTATGGCTACACCTTC
CDR3 protein: CASSLLGTGGAVYGYTF
clone size: once
J gene: TRBJ1-2
D gene: TRBD1
V gene: TRBV27

CDR3 DNA: TGTGCCAGCAGCGTAGACCCAGCGGGGGGGCCGAATACGCAGTATTTT
CDR3 protein: CASSVDPAGGPNTQYF
clone size: NA
J gene: TRBJ2-3
D gene: TRBD2
V gene: TRBV9

CDR3 DNA: TGCAGCGCCAGACAGGGCCAAGAGACCCAGTACTTC
CDR3 protein: CSARQGQETQYF
clone size: NA
J gene: TRBJ2-5
D gene: TRBD1
V gene: TRBV29-1

CDR3 DNA: TGTGCCAGCAGCCCGTACAATGAGCAGTTCTTC
CDR3 protein: CASSPYNEQFF
clone size: NA
J gene: TRBJ2-1
D gene: NA
V gene: TRBV5-8

CDR3 DNA: TGTGCCAGCAGCACCGGGACTAGCGGGTCAGATCTGTACTTC
CDR3 protein: CASSTGTSGSDLYF
clone size: NA
J gene: TRBJ2-5
D gene: TRBD2
V gene: TRBV9

CDR3 DNA: TGTGCCACCAGTGATCGTGGCAGCCAAGAGACCCAGTACTTC
CDR3 protein: CATSDRGSQETQYF
clone size: NA
J gene: TRBJ2-5
D gene: NA
V gene: TRBV24-1

CDR3 DNA: TGTGCCAGCAAAAGAGCCCCGGGGGAAAAACTGTTTTTT
CDR3 protein: CASKRAPGEKLFF
clone size: NA
J gene: TRBJ1-4
D gene: NA
V gene: TRBV12-3/TRBV12-4

CDR3 DNA: TGTGCCAGCAGTTACAGGAGCGAAATGACGCAGTATTTT
CDR3 protein: CASSYRSEMTQYF
clone size: NA
J gene: TRBJ2-3
D gene: NA
V gene: TRBV6-2/TRBV6-3

CDR3 DNA: TGTGCCAGTAGTATGGCGGGGACAGGGAGAGGGGAGACCCAGTACTTC
CDR3 protein: CASSMAGTGRGETQYF
clone size: NA
J gene: TRBJ2-5
D gene: TRBD1
V gene: TRBV19

CDR3 DNA: TGTGCCAGCATTTCCGGGACTAGGCTAGAGACCCAGTACTTC
CDR3 protein: CASISGTRLETQYF
clone size: NA
J gene: TRBJ2-5
D gene: TRBD2
V gene: TRBV27

CDR3 DNA: TGCGCCAGCGGGCTTCAGGGGGCCATCACTGAAGCTTTCTTT
CDR3 protein: CASGLQGAITEAFF
clone size: NA
J gene: TRBJ1-1
D gene: TRBD1
V gene: TRBV10-2

CDR3 DNA: TGTGCCAGCAGCACCTGGACAGGGAGGAGTGAAAAACTGTTTTTT
CDR3 protein: CASSTWTGRSEKLFF
clone size: NA
J gene: TRBJ1-4
D gene: TRBD1
V gene: TRBV5-6

CDR3 DNA: TGTGCCAGCAGCTTGGTTGGGACAGGGGGCACTGAAGCTTTCTTT
CDR3 protein: CASSLVGTGGTEAFF
clone size: NA
J gene: TRBJ1-1
D gene: TRBD1
V gene: TRBV5-4